The 7 T cell receptor beta chains presented below share a single source sample, sequenced in a study of spatial heterogeneity in lung cancer. Study-wide results and caveats: It was found that expanded intratumoral alpha and beta TCR counts tracked tumor mutation counts.

TCRdb itself ran the 5' RACE reads through MiXCR, one entry per CDR3 protein. The table has 7,500 or so distinct CDR3 sequences, 14% to 15% seen once. As to time point: sample taken at primary tumor resection. Antigens of these TCRs are unknown. This specimen consisted of lung tumor tissue, obtained at surgery. These TCRs come from a female donor with early-stage non-small cell lung cancer.

The sample holds many counts of this clonotype. Because this beta chain is a stray read in a library intended to capture alpha chains, its abundance should not be given much weight. V usage is TRBV9 and J usage is TRBJ2-1; D may be TRBD1 or TRBD2 (5 bases each). CDR3 length: 16 residues. V was pared by 1 base and J by 0 bases, with 11 bases between. CDR1 is SGDLS, CDR2 YYNGEE, per germline. CDR3 protein: CASSVWDGSSYNEQFF. The CDR3 nucleotides read TGTGCCAGCAGCGTATGGGACGGTAGCTCCTACAATGAGCAGTTCTTC.

This clonotype occurred many times. Found in a library prepared for alpha chains, this beta chain is an off-target read, and its abundance has little meaning. CDR3 loop: CASSRSGEKLFF. In nucleotides, the CDR3 is TGTGCCAGCAGCAGGAGCGGGGAAAAACTGTTTTTT. The chain uses TRBV9 and TRBJ1-4; D unclear. The germline V gene encodes CDR1 SGDLS and CDR2 YYNGEE. V lost 4 bases to trimming and J lost 8 bases, with 9 bases between them. This CDR3 comprises 12 residues.

Remarks on this clonotype: This beta chain came through as a stray read in a library set up for alpha chains, and its size says little. This sequence joins TRBV28 and TRBJ2-4, with TRBD1 matching over 8 bases. The CDR3 runs 16 residues. V was pared by 5 bases and J by 1 base, with 7 bases of the junction left unmatched. Germline V gene lookup returns CDR1 MDHEN and CDR2 SYDVKM. CDR3 sequence: CASSQRQGTAKNIQYF. The DNA of the CDR3 is TGTGCCAGCAGTCAAAGACAGGGGACGGCCAAAAACATTCAGTACTTC.

This clonotype is medium-sized by share. Little can be read into the size of this beta chain, an off-target read in a library designed for alpha chains. The chain carries TRBV7-9 and TRBJ1-1; D uncertain. The V end lost 8 bases, the J end lost 0 bases, and 4 bases lay between the germline ends. CDR3 length equals 11 residues. Germline V lookup: CDR1 SEHNR, CDR2 FQNEAQ (reference sequence). CDR3: CASGLNTEAFF. The CDR3, as DNA: TGTGCCAGCGGGCTGAACACTGAAGCTTTCTTT.

By its share, this clonotype is medium-sized (0.01 to 0.1%). A library prepared for alpha chains yielded this beta chain as an off-target read; its size is of little meaning. The rearrangement links TRBV29-1 to TRBJ2-1; 10 positions agree with TRBD1. V shed 6 bases, J shed 7 bases, and the junction held 0 bases outside the gene matches. The germline V gene encodes CDR1 SQVTM and CDR2 ANQGSEA. This CDR3 comprises 11 residues. Here the CDR3 reads CSVDRGNEQFF. CDR3 sequence (DNA): TGCAGCGTGGACAGGGGGAATGAGCAGTTCTTC.

This clonotype ranks as medium-sized. This beta chain turned up in a library designed for alpha chains; as an off-target read, its abundance says little. The V gene is TRBV19, the J gene TRBJ2-1; no clear D gene. The V gene's germline CDR1 is LNHDA and CDR2 SQIVND (reference sequence). V was shortened by 6 bases and J by 2 bases, with 14 bases between the two germline ends. This CDR3 has 15 amino acids. The CDR3 loop reads CASSPVASPYNEQFF. The DNA for the CDR3 is TGTGCCAGTAGCCCGGTAGCCTCTCCCTACAATGAGCAGTTCTTC.

By frequency in the sample, this clonotype is medium-sized. This beta chain slipped into a library made for alpha chains as a stray read, so its size is not meaningful. This chain uses TRBV5-1 with TRBJ2-1; 9 positions match TRBD2. The germline CDR1 and CDR2 sequences are SGHRS and YFSETQ. Trimming removed 4 bases from V and 4 bases from J; junction bases left unmatched: 6. The CDR3 runs to 15 residues. CDR3 sequence reads: CASSDSGGGYNEQFF. The CDR3 coding sequence is TGCGCCAGCAGCGATAGCGGGGGAGGTTACAATGAGCAGTTCTTC.